What follows are 31 T cell receptor beta chains derived from one specimen sequenced in a study of T cell responses to AZD1222 COVID-19 vaccine. Sequenced by immunoSEQ multiplex PCR; TCRdb stores in-frame clones only, minus some. The sample lists about 82,000 clones, 90% seen once, with around 4.9% in the top ten. Sample: peripheral blood, taken on day 0 of AZD1222 vaccination. The source of these receptors is an adult in good health.

The chain combines TRBV6-1 with TRBJ2-3, with 9 bases matching TRBD2. Germline V lookup: CDR1 MNHNS, CDR2 SASEGT. V lost 3 bases, J lost 2 bases, and 3 bases stayed unmatched. The CDR3 spans 15 residues. CDR3 residues: CASSEGGGDTDTQYF. CDR3 DNA: TGTGCCAGCAGTGAGGGCGGGGGGGACACAGATACGCAGTATTTT.

The chain joins TRBV5-1 to TRBJ1-1; no clear D gene. Looked up from germline, CDR1 is SGHRS and CDR2 is YFSETQ. The CDR3 is 13 amino acids. Trimming took 4 bases from V and 3 from J, leaving 10 bases between them. The CDR3 coding sequence is TGCGCCAGCAGCCTTTACAGTCACACTGAAGCTTTCTTT. Amino acids: CASSLYSHTEAFF.

CDR3 nucleotide sequence: TGTGCCAGCAGTGAGACAGGGCGTAGCAATCAGCCCCAGCATTTT. It encodes CASSETGRSNQPQHF. This sequence joins TRBV9 and TRBJ1-5, with 7 bases aligning to TRBD1. V lost 5 bases and J lost 0; bases outside the gene matches: 5. The CDR3 contains 15 residues. Germline CDR1 reads SGDLS; CDR2 reads YYNGEE.

J is TRBJ1-6 and V is TRBV20-1; D unresolved. Trimming took off 0 bases at V and 9 bases at J, with 0 bases between the two ends. CDR3 length: 10 residues. CDR1 DFQATT and CDR2 SNEGSKA come from the germline V gene (reference sequence). In DNA, the CDR3 is TGCAGTGCTAGAGATTCACCCCTCCACTTT. Its protein is CSARDSPLHF.

The chain employs TRBV18 and TRBJ1-2; the D is unclear. This CDR3 comprises 14 residues. V lost 3 bases, J lost 1 base, and 9 bases lay in between. CDR1 is KGHSH, CDR2 LQKENI, per germline. Written as DNA, the CDR3 is TGTGCCAGCTCACCTGGCGGGAATAACTATGGCTACACCTTC. The encoded protein is CASSPGGNNYGYTF. Full variable domain (outside the CDR3, taken from reference TRBV18 and TRBJ1-2): NAGVMQNPRHLVRRRGQEARLRCSPMKGHSHVYWYRQLPEEGLKFMVYLQKENIIDESGMPKERFSAEFPKEGPSILRIQQVVRGDSAAYFCASSPGGNNYGYTFGSGTRLTVV.

Only one count was recorded for this clone. The chain employs TRBV27 and TRBJ2-3, with D possibly being TRBD2 (6 bases). This CDR3 region has 15 residues. V was shortened by 3 bases and J by 3 bases, with 13 bases between the two germline ends. The germline V gene encodes CDR1 MNHEY and CDR2 SMNVEV (reference sequence). CDR3 in DNA: TGTGCCAGCAGTTTCAAGGAGGGATGGACAGATACGCAGTATTTT. The encoded protein is CASSFKEGWTDTQYF.

This rearrangement joins TRBV11-3 to TRBJ2-1; 7 bases fit TRBD1. The CDR3 runs 15 residues. The junction had 3 bases not matched to a gene; V was cut back by 1 base and J by 3 bases. Germline V gene data show CDR1 as SGHNT and CDR2 as YENEEA. The CDR3 coding sequence is TGTGCCAGCAGCTTAGGGGACAGTTACTACAATGAGCAGTTCTTC. Translating it yields CASSLGDSYYNEQFF.

The rearrangement uses TRBV9 and TRBJ2-7, with 11 bases fitting TRBD2. V trimming: 0 bases; J trimming: 4 bases; junction bases outside the gene matches: 6. Germline loops: CDR1 SGDLS, CDR2 YYNGEE. The CDR3 is 16 amino acids. The CDR3 reads CASSVGSSGGRYEQYF. DNA for the CDR3: TGTGCCAGCAGCGTAGGTTCTAGCGGGGGGCGTTACGAGCAGTACTTC.

The V gene is TRBV7-9, the J gene TRBJ1-2, with D possibly matching TRBD1 (5 bases). This CDR3 contains 14 residues. V lost 4 bases, J lost 4 bases, and 13 bases lay in between. Germline loops: CDR1 SEHNR, CDR2 FQNEAQ (reference sequence). CDR3 region: CASSSRGGPYGYTF. CDR3 nucleotides: TGTGCCAGCAGCTCCCGGGGGGGTCCCTATGGCTACACCTTC. Filled out from reference TRBV7-9 and TRBJ1-2, the complete variable domain reads DTGVSQNPRHKITKRGQNVTFRCDPISEHNRLYWYRQTLGQGPEFLTYFQNEAQLEKSRLLSDRFSAERPKGSFSTLEIQRTEQGDSAMYLCASSSRGGPYGYTFGSGTRLTVV.

The rearrangement links TRBV7-8 to TRBJ2-3; D is ambiguous. Between the trimmed V and J ends, which lost 5 bases and 2 bases, there was a span of 2 bases. Germline lookup yields CDR1 SGHVS and CDR2 FQNEAQ. The CDR3 sequence is 11 residues long. This CDR3 is CASSNTDTQYF. CDR3 coding DNA: TGTGCCAGCAGCAACACAGATACGCAGTATTTT.

The J gene is TRBJ1-4, the V gene TRBV12-3 or TRBV12-4; the D gene is possibly TRBD1 (5 bases). The CDR3 is made up of 13 amino acids. Trimming shortened V by 8 bases and J by 0 bases, and 7 bases separated the two germline ends. CDR3 sequence: CASRGATNEKLFF. The CDR3 nucleotides are TGTGCCAGCCGAGGGGCAACTAATGAAAAACTGTTTTTT.

This clone was seen more than once but under ten times. The sample carries other DNA sequences with the same CDR3. The V and J genes are TRBV5-6 and TRBJ1-5; D uncertain. Looked up from germline, CDR1 is SGHDT and CDR2 is YYEEEE. Trimming left V 0 bases short and J 5 bases short, with 3 bases between. The CDR3 has 12 amino acids. The CDR3 reads CASSLGDQPQHF. The CDR3 coding sequence is TGTGCCAGCAGCTTGGGAGATCAGCCCCAGCATTTT. Together with reference TRBV5-6 and TRBJ1-5, the CDR3 gives the full variable domain: DAGVTQSPTHLIKTRGQQVTLRCSPKSGHDTVSWYQQALGQGPQFIFQYYEEEERQRGNFPDRFSGHQFPNYSSELNVNALLLGDSALYLCASSLGDQPQHFGDGTRLSIL.

V usage is TRBV19 and J usage is TRBJ1-2, with D hard to call. The CDR3 has 13 residues. CDR1 is LNHDA, CDR2 SQIVND, per germline (reference sequence). Trimming stripped 7 bases from V and 7 bases from J, with 16 bases between. Here the CDR3 DNA reads TGTGCCAGTACCCCTTGGGGAGGAGCTGGCTACACCTTC. It specifies CASTPWGGAGYTF.

The chain has TRBV6-2 or TRBV6-3 and TRBJ2-7; D may be TRBD2 (5 bases). Germline V gene data show CDR1 as MNHEY and CDR2 as SVGEGT. The CDR3 totals 12 residues. Deletions cut 6 bases from V and 5 bases from J, with 11 bases between. The CDR3: CASSRGANEQYF. CDR3 sequence (DNA): TGTGCCAGCAGCCGGGGAGCCAACGAGCAGTACTTC.

V and J are TRBV10-3 and TRBJ1-1; no reliable D call. Germline loops: CDR1 ENHRY, CDR2 SYGVKD. The CDR3 contains 15 residues. V lost 3 bases, J lost 5 bases, and 16 bases lay in between. The CDR3 DNA reads TGTGCCATCAGTGACCATCGGGCCGAGATTACTGAAGCTTTCTTT. This encodes CAISDHRAEITEAFF.

The chain is built from TRBV10-3 and TRBJ1-1; 8 bases align to TRBD1. The V and J ends lost 8 bases and 9 bases, in that order; junction bases with no gene match: 14. This CDR3 contains 14 residues. CDR1 and CDR2 (germline): ENHRY, SYGVKD. The CDR3 sequence: CAILPFLDRGKAFF. The CDR3 DNA reads TGTGCCATCCTCCCATTTCTTGACAGGGGTAAAGCTTTCTTT.

This chain uses TRBV13 with TRBJ2-3; TRBD1 matches 9 bases. V shed 3 bases, J shed 1 base, and the junction held 5 bases outside the gene matches. This CDR3 has 16 amino acids. The germline gives CDR1 PRHDT, CDR2 FYEKMQ (reference sequence). This CDR3 reads CASSLDRGQGTDTQYF. DNA of the CDR3: TGTGCCAGCAGCTTGGACAGGGGACAGGGCACAGATACGCAGTATTTT.

The chain recombines TRBV28 with TRBJ2-7, with 13 bases fitting TRBD2. CDR1 and CDR2 from the germline V gene are MDHEN and SYDVKM. The trim removed 3 bases at V and 0 bases at J, leaving 2 bases unmatched. The CDR3 totals 16 residues. The CDR3 here is CASSFRTSGGSYEQYF. The CDR3 DNA follows: TGTGCCAGCAGTTTTCGGACTAGCGGGGGCTCCTACGAGCAGTACTTC.

The chain employs TRBV5-5 and TRBJ2-7; 10 nucleotides agree with TRBD2. V lost 4 bases and J lost 1; bases outside the gene matches: 2. Germline lookup yields CDR1 SGHKS and CDR2 YYEKEE (reference sequence). CDR3 length: 14 residues. CDR3 nucleotides: TGTGCCAGCAGCCCACTAGCGGGGTCCTACGAGCAGTACTTC. Amino acid sequence: CASSPLAGSYEQYF.

The J gene is TRBJ2-4, the V gene TRBV15; D might be TRBD2 (6 bases). The CDR3 loop spans 22 amino acids. The germline V gene encodes CDR1 LNHNV and CDR2 YYDKDF (reference sequence). The ends were cut back, 0 bases at V and 0 bases at J, with 27 bases in the middle. The CDR3 DNA reads TGTGCCACCAGCAGAGAAAAAGCCGGGCCGTCCATGACTAGAATAGCCAAAAACATTCAGTACTTC. This gives the protein CATSREKAGPSMTRIAKNIQYF.

V usage is TRBV10-3 and J usage is TRBJ1-5, with TRBD1 matching over 8 bases. Germline V CDR1 and CDR2: ENHRY, SYGVKD. The CDR3 has 14 amino acids. The V and J ends lost 4 bases and 7 bases, in that order; junction bases with no gene match: 6. The CDR3 is CAISGRGLGQPQHF. The CDR3 DNA is TGTGCCATCAGTGGCAGGGGGCTAGGACAGCCCCAGCATTTT.

The V and J genes are TRBV7-9 and TRBJ2-7, with 12 bases fitting TRBD2. The CDR3 runs to 16 residues. Germline CDR1 and CDR2: SEHNR and FQNEAQ (reference sequence). Losses at the gene ends were 2 bases for V and 2 bases for J; bases not matched to a gene: 4. The CDR3 is CASSLTASGGAYEQYF. CDR3 in DNA: TGTGCCAGCAGCTTAACGGCTAGCGGGGGGGCCTACGAGCAGTACTTC.

V and J are TRBV5-4 and TRBJ2-7; 7 positions match TRBD1. Germline loops: CDR1 SGHNT, CDR2 YYREEE (reference sequence). The trim removed 4 bases at V and 3 bases at J, leaving 10 bases unmatched. This CDR3 contains 15 residues. The CDR3 protein is CASSPAGTVNYEQYF. In nucleotides, the CDR3 is TGTGCCAGCAGCCCAGCCGGGACAGTTAACTACGAGCAGTACTTC.

The chain couples TRBV6-1 to TRBJ2-1, with TRBD2 matching 11 bases. The J segment lost 2 bases and the V segment lost 0 bases, leaving 3 bases of the junction unmatched. The CDR3 sequence is 17 residues long. Per germline, CDR1 MNHNS and CDR2 SASEGT. The CDR3 spells CASSEALSGGAYNEQFF. The CDR3 DNA reads TGTGCCAGCAGTGAAGCGCTTAGCGGGGGGGCCTACAATGAGCAGTTCTTC.

The chain couples TRBV5-4 to TRBJ1-2, with D possibly TRBD1 on 5 matching bases. The CDR3 extends over 13 amino acids. CDR1 SGHNT and CDR2 YYREEE come from the germline V gene (reference sequence). Trimming left V 2 bases short and J 6 bases short, with 11 bases between. DNA for the CDR3: TGTGCCAGCAGCTTTATCTTACAGGATGGCTACACCTTC. Its translation is CASSFILQDGYTF.

The V call is TRBV18, the J call TRBJ2-7; 11 bases line up with TRBD1. The V segment lost 6 bases and the J segment 7 bases; nucleotides outside the gene matches: 11. This CDR3 contains 15 residues. The V gene's germline CDR1 is KGHSH and CDR2 LQKENI. The CDR3 coding sequence is TGTGCCAGCTCCCCGGGACAGGGGGTGTTGGGGGAGCAGTACTTC. This sequence encodes CASSPGQGVLGEQYF. The full variable domain, completed using reference TRBV18 and TRBJ2-7, is NAGVMQNPRHLVRRRGQEARLRCSPMKGHSHVYWYRQLPEEGLKFMVYLQKENIIDESGMPKERFSAEFPKEGPSILRIQQVVRGDSAAYFCASSPGQGVLGEQYFGPGTRLTVT.

This rearrangement joins TRBV19 to TRBJ1-5; 7 bases line up with TRBD1. The CDR3 is 15 amino acids. V trimming: 7 bases; J trimming: 0 bases; junction bases outside the gene matches: 6. Germline-derived CDR1 and CDR2 are LNHDA and SQIVND (reference sequence). The CDR3: CASKRDRASNQPQHF. DNA of the CDR3: TGTGCCAGTAAAAGGGACAGAGCTAGCAATCAGCCCCAGCATTTT.

The genes are TRBV5-4 and TRBJ2-1, with TRBD2 matching over 12 bases. This CDR3 has 18 amino acids. Germline V gene lookup returns CDR1 SGHNT and CDR2 YYREEE (reference sequence). Trimming at V came to 0 bases and at J to 3 bases, leaving 7 bases not matched to a gene. CDR3 sequence (DNA): TGTGCCAGCAGCTTGGGACTAGCGGGGGACACTTACTACAATGAGCAGTTCTTC. Protein sequence: CASSLGLAGDTYYNEQFF.

This clone was seen once. The J gene is TRBJ1-1, the V gene TRBV20-1, with D possibly TRBD1 on 5 matching bases. Germline V gene sequence: CDR1 DFQATT, CDR2 SNEGSKA (reference sequence). There are 11 residues in the CDR3. The V gene lost 2 bases and the J gene lost 10 bases, with 11 bases spanning the gap. CDR3: CSARWQGVAFF. CDR3 coding DNA: TGCAGTGCTAGATGGCAGGGTGTAGCTTTCTTT.

The J gene is TRBJ2-7, the V gene TRBV11-2; no firm D call. The ends were cut back, 0 bases at V and 0 bases at J, with 12 bases in the middle. This CDR3 has 16 residues. Germline CDR1 and CDR2: SGHAT and FQNNGV. CDR3: CASSLEISVSSYEQYF. Here the CDR3 DNA reads TGTGCCAGCAGCTTAGAAATTTCAGTGAGCTCCTACGAGCAGTACTTC.

The chain carries TRBV7-2 and TRBJ2-7, with D perhaps TRBD1 (6 bases). Looked up from germline, CDR1 is SGHTA and CDR2 is FQGNSA. This CDR3 is 14 amino acids long. Trimming removed 2 bases at V and 2 bases at J, with 10 bases between. CDR3 sequence (DNA): TGTGCCAGCAGCTTACTTCAGGGGACCTACGAGCAGTACTTC. Its translation: CASSLLQGTYEQYF.